What follows are 22 T cell receptor beta chains derived from one specimen sequenced in a study of identical twins. TCRdb used MiXCR to reprocess the 5' RACE reads, holding one entry per CDR3 protein. The sample has 350,000 to 600,000 distinct CDR3 sequences, 12% to 15% seen once. These data also formed part of another study, on yellow fever vaccine responses in identical twins.

Material: CD4+ T cells sorted from blood. These receptors originate from a woman aged 18-35 years in good health.

This clonotype appeared many times. CDR3 loop: CASSLGQGENEQYF. CDR3 nucleotides: TGTGCCAGCAGTCTAGGACAGGGGGAGAACGAGCAGTACTTC. The chain joins TRBV27 to TRBJ2-7; 10 bases line up with TRBD1. Looked up from germline, CDR1 is MNHEY and CDR2 is SMNVEV (reference sequence). Trimming at V came to 5 bases and at J to 5 bases, leaving 6 bases not matched to a gene. The CDR3 has 14 amino acids.

V and J are TRBV24-1 and TRBJ2-3; 9 nucleotides align to TRBD2. The CDR3 loop spans 15 amino acids. Germline CDR1 is KGHDR and CDR2 is SFDVKD. The ends lost 9 bases at V and 0 bases at J; junction bases unmatched: 6. The CDR3 reads CATGLAGASTDTQYF. CDR3 sequence (DNA): TGTGCCACCGGGTTAGCGGGGGCTAGCACAGATACGCAGTATTTT.

The chain couples TRBV6-1 to TRBJ2-1; TRBD2 agrees at 7 bases. The junction had 7 bases not matched to a gene; V was cut back by 8 bases and J by 0 bases. The CDR3 totals 15 residues. The germline V gene has CDR1 MNHNS and CDR2 SASEGT. CDR3 nucleotides: TGTGCCAGCCGGCGGCGGGGGAGCTCCTACAATGAGCAGTTCTTC. Amino acids: CASRRRGSSYNEQFF.

In its sample, this clonotype was seen a few times. The V gene is TRBV10-3, the J gene TRBJ1-1; D possibly corresponds to TRBD1 (5 bases). Looked up from germline, CDR1 is ENHRY and CDR2 is SYGVKD. The germline V and J ends were trimmed by 11 bases and 3 bases, with 19 bases remaining between them. This CDR3 has 14 amino acids. This CDR3 reads CASRPALGDTEAFF. For the CDR3, the DNA is TGTGCCTCCCGCCCCGCCCTAGGGGACACTGAAGCTTTCTTT.

The rearrangement links TRBV20-1 to TRBJ2-3; D remains unclear. The V gene's germline CDR1 is DFQATT and CDR2 SNEGSKA (reference sequence). CDR3 size: 11 residues. Between the trimmed V and J ends, which lost 0 bases and 5 bases, there was a span of 3 bases. The CDR3 is CSARDKDTQYF. The DNA of the CDR3 is TGCAGTGCTAGAGATAAAGATACGCAGTATTTT.

This clonotype came up a few times. The rearrangement links TRBV3-1 to TRBJ2-3; 7 bases are a match to TRBD2. V trimming: 1 base; J trimming: 8 bases; junction bases outside the gene matches: 9. This CDR3 has 15 residues. CDR1 and CDR2 (germline): LGHDT, YNNKEL (reference sequence). The CDR3, as DNA: TGTGCCAGCAGCCAAGGCGGGGGTGTCCGGGGTACGCAGTATTTT. This codes for CASSQGGGVRGTQYF.

The chain combines TRBV14 with TRBJ2-3, with D unclear. The germline gives CDR1 SGHDN, CDR2 FVKESK. V gave up 1 base and J gave up 5 bases, with 13 bases separating them. The CDR3 extends over 15 amino acids. Written as DNA, the CDR3 is TGTGCCAGCAGCCAAGGCATCCGAGTCGAAGATACGCAGTATTTT. Protein product: CASSQGIRVEDTQYF.

This clonotype was picked up a small number of times. The chain has TRBV20-1 and TRBJ2-3, with a tentative D call TRBD1 (5 bases). Trimming took 6 bases from V and 10 from J, leaving 20 bases between them. This CDR3 region has 13 residues. The germline gives CDR1 DFQATT, CDR2 SNEGSKA (reference sequence). The CDR3 DNA reads TGCAGTGCCTTCCAGGGTCCCCAAGTTGCGCAGTATTTT. Amino acids: CSAFQGPQVAQYF.

The CDR3 is CASSLARGSYNEQFF. The CDR3 nucleotides read TGCGCCAGCAGCTTGGCCAGGGGTTCCTACAATGAGCAGTTCTTC. The chain combines TRBV5-1 with TRBJ2-1; tentative D call: TRBD1 (6 bases). This CDR3 is built from 15 residues. Trimming left V 0 bases short and J 1 base short, with 8 bases between. Per the germline V gene, CDR1 is SGHRS and CDR2 is YFSETQ.

The chain carries TRBV3-1 and TRBJ1-1, with TRBD1 as a possible D gene (6 bases). The CDR3 consists of 15 residues. Germline assignment: CDR1 LGHDT and CDR2 YNNKEL (reference sequence). The V end was cut by 1 base, the J end by 5 bases, with 14 bases between. The chain's CDR3 is CASSQAAGVGTEAFF. As DNA, the CDR3 is TGTGCCAGCAGCCAAGCAGCAGGGGTGGGTACTGAAGCTTTCTTT.

This clonotype came up many times. The V gene is TRBV12-3 or TRBV12-4, the J gene TRBJ1-1, with TRBD1 as a possible D gene (5 bases). The CDR3 runs 14 residues. V was trimmed by 6 bases and J by 1 base, leaving 12 bases between them. CDR3 sequence: CASRAARANTEAFF. CDR3 nucleotides: TGTGCCAGCAGGGCGGCCAGGGCGAACACTGAAGCTTTCTTT.

CDR3 sequence: CASSPRTSGQGFPDTQYF. Here the CDR3 DNA reads TGCGCCAGCAGCCCTAGGACTTCGGGGCAGGGGTTTCCAGATACGCAGTATTTT. V usage is TRBV5-1 and J usage is TRBJ2-3; TRBD1 might be the D (6 bases). The CDR3 sequence is 18 residues long. Looked up from germline, CDR1 is SGHRS and CDR2 is YFSETQ. The V and J ends lost 4 bases and 4 bases respectively, with 25 bases between them.

The gene calls are TRBV7-8 and TRBJ2-2; 8 positions match TRBD2. This CDR3 comprises 18 residues. CDR1 is SGHVS and CDR2 is FQNEAQ in the germline V gene. The V gene end was trimmed by 3 bases and the J gene end by 3 bases; junction bases not matched to a gene: 12. The CDR3 DNA sequence: TGTGCCAGCAGCTTTAGGCTCCGGCTAGCGGGCGACACCGGGGAGCTGTTTTTT. It codes for CASSFRLRLAGDTGELFF.

This chain joins TRBV15 and TRBJ2-7; D may be TRBD2 (6 bases). Trimming removed 0 bases from V and 5 bases from J, with 8 bases in between. The germline gives CDR1 LNHNV, CDR2 YYDKDF (reference sequence). This CDR3 is built from 13 residues. The DNA for the CDR3 is TGTGCCACCAGCAGAGACGGGGGAGACGAGCAGTACTTC. As protein: CATSRDGGDEQYF. The whole variable domain, remainder taken from reference TRBV15 and TRBJ2-7, is DAMVIQNPRYQVTQFGKPVTLSCSQTLNHNVMYWYQQKSSQAPKLLFHYYDKDFNNEADTPDNFQSRRPNTSFCFLDIRSPGLGDTAMYLCATSRDGGDEQYFGPGTRLTVT.

This clonotype was observed a few times. The chain has TRBV10-3 and TRBJ2-6; D is unclear. The germline V gene has CDR1 ENHRY and CDR2 SYGVKD. The V and J ends lost 4 bases and 0 bases respectively, with 10 bases between them. This CDR3 has 16 residues. CDR3 sequence: CAISVGQDSGANVLTF. Here the CDR3 DNA reads TGTGCCATCAGTGTCGGGCAGGACTCTGGGGCCAACGTCCTGACTTTC.

A remark on this clonotype: At one boundary the junction diverges from the germline segment, which might be a read error. CDR3 sequence: CASSLQGLPDMQYF. CDR3 DNA: TGTGCCAGCAGTTTACAGGGTCTTCCAGATATGCAGTATTTT. The chain combines TRBV27 with TRBJ2-3; possibly TRBD1 for D (5 bases). The CDR3 extends over 14 amino acids. Germline assignment: CDR1 MNHEY and CDR2 SMNVEV (reference sequence).

The CDR3 spells CSASWSIDEQFF. The CDR3 DNA sequence: TGCAGTGCTAGTTGGAGCATAGACGAGCAGTTCTTC. J is TRBJ2-1 and V is TRBV20-1; no clear D gene. This CDR3 spans 12 amino acids. Trimming took off 3 bases at V and 10 bases at J, with 13 bases between the two ends. From germline, CDR1 is DFQATT and CDR2 SNEGSKA (reference sequence).

J is TRBJ2-5 and V is TRBV5-1, with 10 bases fitting TRBD1. The CDR3 totals 14 residues. Germline V gene sequence: CDR1 SGHRS, CDR2 YFSETQ. Trimming cost V 1 base and J 7 bases; bases outside gene matches: 4. The CDR3 nucleotides read TGCGCCAGCAGCTTGAGGGACAGGGGTGCGACCCAGTACTTC. This encodes CASSLRDRGATQYF. The whole variable domain, remainder taken from reference TRBV5-1 and TRBJ2-5, is KAGVTQTPRYLIKTRGQQVTLSCSPISGHRSVSWYQQTPGQGLQFLFEYFSETQRNKGNFPGRFSGRQFSNSRSEMNVSTLELGDSALYLCASSLRDRGATQYFGPGTRLLVL.

This clonotype has a count of ten or more. This chain's CDR3 is CSVETTGGPTYEQYF. CDR3 coding DNA: TGCAGCGTCGAAACTACAGGGGGGCCCACCTACGAGCAGTACTTC. The chain is built from TRBV29-1 and TRBJ2-7, with 8 positions matching TRBD1. The CDR3 runs 15 residues. Germline assignment: CDR1 SQVTM and CDR2 ANQGSEA. The ends lost 6 bases at V and 2 bases at J; junction bases unmatched: 12.

The table lists this clonotype with a few counts. This chain uses TRBV20-1 with TRBJ2-5; 16 nucleotides align to TRBD2. V lost 6 bases, J lost 4 bases, and 8 bases stayed unmatched. The length of the CDR3 is 16 residues. Germline CDR1 reads DFQATT; CDR2 reads SNEGSKA (reference sequence). The CDR3 region has the DNA TGCAGTGCCATCGAGGGACTAGCGGGAGGGGGAGAGACCCAGTACTTC. Translating it yields CSAIEGLAGGGETQYF.

The rearrangement links TRBV2 to TRBJ2-3, with D maybe TRBD2 (6 bases). The CDR3 extends over 11 amino acids. Germline assignment: CDR1 SNHLY and CDR2 FYNNEI. V was clipped by 3 bases and J by 15 bases, with 13 bases between them. CDR3 DNA sequence: TGTGCCAGCAGTGAGGCGGGGCCCGGATATTTT. The encoded protein is CASSEAGPGYF.

This clonotype was recorded a few times. The chain combines TRBV6-2 or TRBV6-3 with TRBJ2-1; D might be TRBD1 or TRBD2, each matching 5 bases. CDR1 is MNHEY, CDR2 SVGEGT, per germline. The CDR3 spans 17 residues. The V gene lost 3 bases and the J gene lost 0 bases, with 15 bases spanning the gap. The CDR3 DNA reads TGTGCCAGCAGTTATACAGGTAGCGCGAGCTCCTACAATGAGCAGTTCTTC. Translating gives CASSYTGSASSYNEQFF.